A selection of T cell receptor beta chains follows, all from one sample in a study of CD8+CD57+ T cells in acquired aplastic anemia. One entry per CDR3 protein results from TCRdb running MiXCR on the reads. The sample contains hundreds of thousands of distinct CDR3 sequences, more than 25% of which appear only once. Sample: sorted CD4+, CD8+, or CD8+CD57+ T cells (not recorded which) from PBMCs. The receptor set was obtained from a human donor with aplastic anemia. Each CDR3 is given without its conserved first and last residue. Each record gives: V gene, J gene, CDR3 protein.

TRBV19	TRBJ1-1	ASSIFRARNTEAF
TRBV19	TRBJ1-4	ASSMRTENEKLF
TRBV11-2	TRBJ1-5	ASSPQSWGQGQPQH
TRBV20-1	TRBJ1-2	SAPLNENYGYT
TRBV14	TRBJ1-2	ASSTSDSYGYT
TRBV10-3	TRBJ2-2	ASSYLVNGELF
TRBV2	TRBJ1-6	ASSSRTGNPNSPLH
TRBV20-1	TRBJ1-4	SARDGSRTNEKLF
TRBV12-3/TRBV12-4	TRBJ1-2	ASSEPYDYT
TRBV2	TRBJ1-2	ASSRQERQFYGYT
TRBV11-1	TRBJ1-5	ASSFAAGTLSNQPQH
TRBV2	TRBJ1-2	ASSPPDRAAGYT
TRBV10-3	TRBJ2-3	AISESQTQPSTDTQY
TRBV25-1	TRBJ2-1	ASSSIGQGWPSGSTAEQF
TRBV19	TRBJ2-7	ASATAESYEQY
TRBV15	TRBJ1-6	ATSRAPGQANSPLH
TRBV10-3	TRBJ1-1	AMGERGFAEAF
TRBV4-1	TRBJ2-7	ASSQARGYSSYEQY
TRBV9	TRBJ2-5	ASSTGTGGGETQY
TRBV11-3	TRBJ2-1	ASSPRSGSSEQF
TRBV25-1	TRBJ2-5	ASSEWGTGGTQY
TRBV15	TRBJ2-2	ATSRDGTGELF
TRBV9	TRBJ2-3	ASSVGLAGVVTDTQY